Below, 27 T cell receptor beta chains from the same sample are listed, as sequenced in a study of CD8+ T cells in alopecia areata. cDNA prepared by RNA extraction and subsequent reverse transcription served as the template for sequencing. The data were produced by immunoSEQ multiplex PCR, yet TCRdb's version contains in-frame clones alone and is incomplete. The sample contains about 190,000 clones, about 60% of which appear only once. The treatment denotes: oral pan-JAK inhibitor, 5-10 mg twice daily. The sequences come from CD4+ T cells sorted from blood, collected at week 4, from a patient treated with tofacitinib. These TCRs come from a human donor with alopecia areata.

The V gene is TRBV7-9, the J gene TRBJ2-3; possible D gene TRBD2, 5 bases. The CDR3 has 14 amino acids. Germline CDR1 SEHNR, CDR2 FQNEAQ (reference sequence). V was cut by 2 bases and J by 4 bases, with 10 bases left in between. The CDR3 region is CASSLSGSSDTQYF. CDR3 coding DNA: TGTGCCAGCAGCTTATCGGGAAGCTCAGATACGCAGTATTTT.

Only a few counts were recorded for this clone. The chain employs TRBV30 and TRBJ2-5, with 14 bases aligning to TRBD2. The CDR3 sequence is 15 residues long. Germline lookup yields CDR1 GTSNPN and CDR2 SVGIG (reference sequence). V shed 4 bases and J 3 bases; nucleotides not matched to a gene: 4. The CDR3 is CAWNRLAGGKETQYF. CDR3 DNA: TGTGCCTGGAACAGACTAGCGGGAGGGAAAGAGACCCAGTACTTC.

This chain uses TRBV2 with TRBJ2-2; D possibly corresponds to TRBD2 (5 bases). Trimming removed 4 bases from V and 2 bases from J, with 11 bases in between. There are 15 residues in the CDR3. CDR1 is SNHLY, CDR2 FYNNEI, per germline. This chain's CDR3 is CASSAGTLNTGELFF. The CDR3 coding sequence is TGTGCCAGCAGTGCGGGAACCCTTAACACCGGGGAGCTGTTTTTT.

CDR3 loop: CASSVAELYNEQFF. CDR3 nucleotide sequence: TGTGCCAGCAGTGTAGCGGAACTCTACAATGAGCAGTTCTTC. The rearrangement joins TRBV2 to TRBJ2-1, with D perhaps matching TRBD2 (6 bases). CDR3 length: 14 amino acids. Germline V gives CDR1 SNHLY, CDR2 FYNNEI. The ends were cut back, 4 bases at V and 3 bases at J, with 10 bases in the middle. Filled out from reference TRBV2 and TRBJ2-1, the complete variable domain reads EPEVTQTPSHQVTQMGQEVILRCVPISNHLYFYWYRQILGQKVEFLVSFYNNEISEKSEIFDDQFSVERPDGSNFTLKIRSTKLEDSAMYFCASSVAELYNEQFFGPGTRLTVL.

This clone was counted a few times. The chain has TRBV4-1 and TRBJ2-5; D is uncertain. The germline V and J ends were trimmed by 1 base and 2 bases, with 11 bases remaining between them. The CDR3 runs 15 residues. Germline assignment: CDR1 MGHRA and CDR2 YSYEKL. The CDR3 is CASSQVYQTQETQYF. CDR3 DNA: TGCGCCAGCAGCCAAGTTTATCAGACGCAAGAGACCCAGTACTTC.

V gene TRBV27 combines with J gene TRBJ2-6; D unclear. CDR3 size: 17 residues. The germline gives CDR1 MNHEY, CDR2 SMNVEV (reference sequence). V was pared by 6 bases and J by 2 bases, with 17 bases between. CDR3 DNA sequence: TGTGCCAGCAGGGATGAAGGGCTGGGAACTGGGGCCAACGTCCTGACTTTC. Its translation is CASRDEGLGTGANVLTF.

This clone has only one observation. The same CDR3 arises from other DNA sequences in this sample as well. For the CDR3, the DNA is TGTGCCAGCAGCTTTCAGGGGAACACTGAAGCTTTCTTT. This encodes CASSFQGNTEAFF. This chain links TRBV7-3 with TRBJ1-1; D possibly corresponds to TRBD1 (5 bases). Per the germline V gene, CDR1 is SGHTA and CDR2 is FQGTGA. This CDR3 is 13 amino acids long. V dropped 3 bases and J dropped 1 base, with 6 bases sitting between them.

The J gene is TRBJ1-1, the V gene TRBV30; D is unresolved. This CDR3 is built from 14 residues. Deletions cut 2 bases from V and 2 bases from J, with 12 bases between. The germline V gene has CDR1 GTSNPN and CDR2 SVGIG (reference sequence). The CDR3 DNA sequence: TGTGCCTGGAGTTTTGCGACTCTTAACACTGAAGCTTTCTTT. It translates to CAWSFATLNTEAFF.

The chain has TRBV2 and TRBJ1-5, with D perhaps matching TRBD1 (5 bases). The ends were cut back, 7 bases at V and 7 bases at J, with 11 bases in the middle. The CDR3 covers 12 residues. Germline assignment: CDR1 SNHLY and CDR2 FYNNEI. The CDR3 sequence is CASTLGDQPQHF. DNA for the CDR3: TGTGCCAGCACCTTAGGGGACCAGCCCCAGCATTTT.

The chain employs TRBV30 and TRBJ2-1, with 7 positions matching TRBD1. This CDR3 is built from 14 residues. V lost 0 bases to trimming and J lost 9 bases; unmatched junction nucleotides: 8. The V gene's germline CDR1 is GTSNPN and CDR2 SVGIG (reference sequence). The CDR3: CAWSVLAAGGEQFF. In DNA form, the CDR3 reads TGTGCCTGGAGTGTACTGGCGGCAGGGGGTGAGCAGTTCTTC.

This rearrangement joins TRBV19 to TRBJ2-7; 9 positions match TRBD1. CDR1 LNHDA and CDR2 SQIVND come from the germline V gene (reference sequence). The CDR3 length is 12 residues. V was clipped by 9 bases and J by 3 bases; unmatched bases: 3. CDR3 region: CASGQGFYEQYF. The CDR3 bases are TGTGCCAGCGGACAGGGGTTCTACGAGCAGTACTTC.

This clone was seen only a few times. The chain uses TRBV14 and TRBJ2-2, with 9 bases matching TRBD2. CDR3 length: 16 amino acids. J was trimmed by 5 bases and V by 6 bases; bases with no gene match: 10. Germline-derived CDR1 and CDR2 are SGHDN and FVKESK. In DNA form, the CDR3 reads TGTGCCAGCAGTCCGAATAGCGGGAGCGGGACCGGGGAGCTGTTTTTT. It is translated as CASSPNSGSGTGELFF.

J is TRBJ2-5 and V is TRBV29-1; 7 positions agree with TRBD1. The junction had 9 bases not matched to a gene; V was cut back by 7 bases and J by 4 bases. The CDR3 has 13 residues. Germline CDR1 is SQVTM and CDR2 is ANQGSEA. The CDR3 DNA reads as TGCAGCGACCTAAATTACAGGGGAGAGACCCAGTACTTC. Translation gives CSDLNYRGETQYF.

V gene TRBV10-3 combines with J gene TRBJ2-6; possibly TRBD1 for D (5 bases). The CDR3 is 13 residues long. The ends were cut back, 10 bases at V and 4 bases at J, with 11 bases in the middle. The V gene's germline CDR1 is ENHRY and CDR2 SYGVKD. CDR3 DNA: TGTGCCACCCAGGGAACCGGGGCCAACGTCCTGACTTTC. Its translation: CATQGTGANVLTF.

This clone has more than one count but fewer than ten. V gene TRBV19 combines with J gene TRBJ1-4; TRBD1 matches 7 bases. CDR3 size: 13 residues. Germline assignment: CDR1 LNHDA and CDR2 SQIVND (reference sequence). V shed 5 bases, J shed 7 bases, and the junction held 4 bases outside the gene matches. The CDR3 DNA follows: TGTGCCAGTAGTCCGACAGGGACTGAAAAACTGTTTTTT. It yields the protein CASSPTGTEKLFF.

This sequence joins TRBV5-1 and TRBJ2-2; the D is unclear. Trimming left V 0 bases short and J 4 bases short, with 4 bases between. The CDR3 is made up of 13 amino acids. Germline CDR1 SGHRS, CDR2 YFSETQ. The CDR3 loop reads CASSLDFTGELFF. Written as DNA, the CDR3 is TGCGCCAGCAGCTTGGATTTCACCGGGGAGCTGTTTTTT.

The chain couples TRBV25-1 to TRBJ2-7, with D maybe TRBD2 (6 bases). V gave up 5 bases and J gave up 4 bases, with 15 bases separating them. CDR1 is MGHDK, CDR2 SYGVNS, per germline. The CDR3 length is 14 residues. The CDR3 region has the DNA TGTGCCAGCAGTCCAATGGGACGGGAGTACGAGCAGTACTTC. Protein: CASSPMGREYEQYF.

This clone has only one observation. V and J are TRBV28 and TRBJ2-7, with 11 bases lining up with TRBD1. CDR1 and CDR2 from the germline V gene are MDHEN and SYDVKM. The trim removed 4 bases at V and 9 bases at J, leaving 5 bases unmatched. This CDR3 contains 13 residues. The CDR3 loop is CASSSAGQGVQYF. In nucleotides, the CDR3 is TGTGCCAGCAGTTCCGCGGGACAGGGGGTGCAGTACTTC. The variable domain in full, completed from reference TRBV28 and TRBJ2-7, reads DVKVTQSSRYLVKRTGEKVFLECVQDMDHENMFWYRQDPGLGLRLIYFSYDVKMKEKGDIPEGYSVSREKKERFSLILESASTNQTSMYLCASSSAGQGVQYFGPGTRLTVT.

The chain is built from TRBV6-5 and TRBJ2-7, with 8 bases fitting TRBD1. This CDR3 is built from 16 residues. Germline assignment: CDR1 MNHEY and CDR2 SVGAGI. V lost 2 bases and J lost 2; bases outside the gene matches: 8. CDR3 sequence reads: CASSYEGTGRTYEQYF. CDR3 DNA sequence: TGTGCCAGCAGTTACGAGGGGACAGGTCGGACCTACGAGCAGTACTTC.

This chain uses TRBV28 with TRBJ2-7; D might be TRBD1 (6 bases). Germline CDR1 MDHEN, CDR2 SYDVKM. CDR3 size: 12 residues. The V end was cut by 6 bases, the J end by 4 bases, with 10 bases between. This chain's CDR3 is CASRHDRYEQYF. The CDR3 DNA reads as TGTGCCAGCAGACATGACAGGTACGAGCAGTACTTC.

This clone has more than one count but fewer than ten. The gene calls are TRBV4-3 and TRBJ2-1, with 7 bases identical to TRBD2. Germline V gene data show CDR1 as LGHNA and CDR2 as YSLEER. The CDR3 consists of 14 residues. The J segment lost 6 bases and the V segment lost 1 base, leaving 3 bases of the junction unmatched. The CDR3: CASSQGGSLNEQFF. DNA for the CDR3: TGCGCCAGCAGCCAAGGCGGGAGCCTCAATGAGCAGTTCTTC.

The chain is built from TRBV7-2 and TRBJ2-4, with D unresolved. The CDR3 contains 11 residues. CDR1 SGHTA and CDR2 FQGNSA come from the germline V gene. Deletions cut 5 bases from V and 5 bases from J, with 4 bases between. The CDR3 here is CASSAENIQYF. For the CDR3, the DNA is TGTGCCAGCAGCGCAGAAAACATTCAGTACTTC.

This rearrangement joins TRBV5-1 to TRBJ2-3; 11 nucleotides align to TRBD2. There are 15 residues in the CDR3. Trimming took 4 bases from V and 2 from J; bases not matched to a gene: 3. The germline V gene encodes CDR1 SGHRS and CDR2 YFSETQ. This CDR3 is CASSTLAGDTDTQYF. CDR3 DNA: TGCGCCAGCAGCACACTAGCGGGAGACACAGATACGCAGTATTTT.

The J gene is TRBJ1-2, the V gene TRBV29-1, with unresolved D. The length of the CDR3 is 14 residues. With 6 bases removed from V and 0 bases from J, the gap between germline ends came to 14 bases. Looked up from germline, CDR1 is SQVTM and CDR2 is ANQGSEA. The CDR3 region has the DNA TGCAGCGTACGCGACCGGGAAGCTAACTATGGCTACACCTTC. Translated: CSVRDREANYGYTF.

This clone was picked up a small number of times. The rearrangement uses TRBV20-1 and TRBJ1-2; no reliable D call. The V end was cut by 5 bases, the J end by 8 bases, with 12 bases between. The CDR3 is made up of 11 amino acids. Looked up from germline, CDR1 is DFQATT and CDR2 is SNEGSKA (reference sequence). Written as DNA, the CDR3 is TGCAGTGCTGCGCGCGGGGTCGGCTACACCTTC. Encoded protein: CSAARGVGYTF.

This clone was seen more than once but under ten times. The chain employs TRBV29-1 and TRBJ2-1; D is possibly TRBD1 (6 bases). Germline assignment: CDR1 SQVTM and CDR2 ANQGSEA. V lost 4 bases to trimming and J lost 3 bases, with 19 bases between them. The CDR3 totals 16 residues. The CDR3 protein is CSVGSHRVRGYNEQFF. In DNA form, the CDR3 reads TGCAGCGTTGGGTCCCACAGGGTAAGGGGCTACAATGAGCAGTTCTTC.

The count of this clone is one. This sequence joins TRBV30 and TRBJ2-7; TRBD1 matches at 8 bases. Per the germline V gene, CDR1 is GTSNPN and CDR2 is SVGIG (reference sequence). V shed 5 bases, J shed 5 bases, and the junction held 8 bases outside the gene matches. This CDR3 comprises 13 residues. CDR3 sequence (DNA): TGTGCCTGGTCAAGGACAGGGCTGCACGAGCAGTACTTC. This translates into CAWSRTGLHEQYF.